Reported below is one T cell receptor (beta chain). Germline V lookup: CDR1 SGHVS, CDR2 FQNEAQ. The CDR3 contains 15 residues. Trimming cost V 3 bases and J 4 bases, with 13 bases left between them. The sample originates from a study of blood T cell repertoires in COVID-19. At the level of the study: The origin of the acute and convalescent COVID-19 samples was the United States, Italy and Spain. T cells, B-cell-depleted T cells, or PBMCs supplied cDNA or gDNA.

In the original analysis: Amplification from reference gene primers served as the basis for estimated nucleated cell counts. The assay was immunoSEQ multiplex PCR, and TCRdb's table has in-frame clones only and misses some. The DNA gave D and trimming, while V, J and clone size come from that table. The repertoire includes nearly 110,000 clones, over 55% of them detected once, and more than 0.8% sits in the top ten. This rearrangement joins TRBV7-8 to TRBJ1-3; tentative D call: TRBD1 (5 bases). What was sequenced was peripheral blood. This clonotype originated in a human donor with acute or convalescent COVID-19. The donor label of this sample is uncertain. The CDR3 region has the DNA TGTGCCAGCAGCTTTGACAGCAATTACGGAAACACCATATATTTT. This gives the protein CASSFDSNYGNTIYF. Full variable domain (outside the CDR3, taken from reference TRBV7-8 and TRBJ1-3): GAGVSQSPRYKVAKRGQDVALRCDPISGHVSLFWYQQALGQGPEFLTYFQNEAQLDKSGLPSDRFFAERPEGSVSTLKIQRTQQEDSAVYLCASSFDSNYGNTIYFGEGSWLTVV.